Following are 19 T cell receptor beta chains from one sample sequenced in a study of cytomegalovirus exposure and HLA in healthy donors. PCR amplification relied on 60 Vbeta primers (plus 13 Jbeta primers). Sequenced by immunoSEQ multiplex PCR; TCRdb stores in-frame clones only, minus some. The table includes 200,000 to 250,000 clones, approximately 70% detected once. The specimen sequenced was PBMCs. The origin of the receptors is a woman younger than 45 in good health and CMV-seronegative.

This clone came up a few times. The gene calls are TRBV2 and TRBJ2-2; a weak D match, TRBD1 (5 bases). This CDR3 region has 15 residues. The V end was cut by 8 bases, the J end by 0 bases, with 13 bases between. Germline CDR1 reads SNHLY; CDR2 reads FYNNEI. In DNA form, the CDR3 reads TGTGCCAGCTCAGGGTACAACGCGAACACCGGGGAGCTGTTTTTT. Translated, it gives CASSGYNANTGELFF.

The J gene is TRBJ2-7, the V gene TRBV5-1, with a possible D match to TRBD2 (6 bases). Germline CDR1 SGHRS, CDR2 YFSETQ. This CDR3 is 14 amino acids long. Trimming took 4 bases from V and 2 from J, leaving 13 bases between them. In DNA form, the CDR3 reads TGCGCCAGCAGCAAAACGCGGGACCCCTACGAGCAGTACTTC. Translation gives CASSKTRDPYEQYF.

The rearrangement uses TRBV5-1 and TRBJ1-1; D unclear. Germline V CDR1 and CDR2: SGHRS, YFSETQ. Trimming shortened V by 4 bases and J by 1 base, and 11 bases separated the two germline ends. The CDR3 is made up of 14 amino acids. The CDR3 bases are TGCGCCAGCAGCGTCGACATGGGGAACACTGAAGCTTTCTTT. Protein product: CASSVDMGNTEAFF.

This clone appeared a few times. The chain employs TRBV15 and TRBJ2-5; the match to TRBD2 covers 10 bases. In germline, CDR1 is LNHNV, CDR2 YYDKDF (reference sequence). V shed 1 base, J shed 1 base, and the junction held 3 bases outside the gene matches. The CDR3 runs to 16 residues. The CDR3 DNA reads TGTGCCACCAGCAGAGGGAGCGGGGGGGTCCAAGAGACCCAGTACTTC. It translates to CATSRGSGGVQETQYF.

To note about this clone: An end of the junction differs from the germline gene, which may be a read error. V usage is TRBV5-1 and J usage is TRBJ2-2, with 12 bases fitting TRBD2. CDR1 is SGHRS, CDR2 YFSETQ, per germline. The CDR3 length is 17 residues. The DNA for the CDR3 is TGCGTCAGCAGCTTGGCTAGCGGGGGGGCGAACACCGGGGAGCTGTTTTTT. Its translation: CVSSLASGGANTGELFF.

DNA of the CDR3: TGCGCCAGCAGCGACAACAGGGGGACGAACACTGAAGCTTTCTTT. Protein sequence: CASSDNRGTNTEAFF. The genes are TRBV5-1 and TRBJ1-1; TRBD1 matches 8 bases. The CDR3 sequence is 15 residues long. The germline V gene encodes CDR1 SGHRS and CDR2 YFSETQ. V was clipped by 4 bases and J by 1 base; unmatched bases: 6.

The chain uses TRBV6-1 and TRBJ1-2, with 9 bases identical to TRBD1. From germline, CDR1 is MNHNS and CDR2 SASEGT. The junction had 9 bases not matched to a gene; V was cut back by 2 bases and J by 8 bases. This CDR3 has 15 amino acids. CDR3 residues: CASSENGGQGSGYTF. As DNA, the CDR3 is TGTGCCAGCAGTGAAAACGGGGGACAGGGTAGCGGCTACACCTTC.

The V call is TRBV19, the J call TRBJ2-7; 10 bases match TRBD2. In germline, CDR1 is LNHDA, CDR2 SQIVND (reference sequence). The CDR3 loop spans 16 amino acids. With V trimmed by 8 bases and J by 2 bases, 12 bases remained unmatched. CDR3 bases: TGTGCCAGTCACCGTACGAGCGGGAGGGATACCTACGAGCAGTACTTC. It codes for CASHRTSGRDTYEQYF.

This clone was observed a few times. The CDR3 coding sequence is TGCGCCAGCAGCCAATTTCGGACAGTCGACAATGAGCAGTTCTTC. Translation: CASSQFRTVDNEQFF. The gene calls are TRBV4-1 and TRBJ2-1; the D gene is possibly TRBD1 (6 bases). Germline lookup yields CDR1 MGHRA and CDR2 YSYEKL. Trimming left V 2 bases short and J 5 bases short, with 13 bases between. The CDR3 sequence is 15 residues long.

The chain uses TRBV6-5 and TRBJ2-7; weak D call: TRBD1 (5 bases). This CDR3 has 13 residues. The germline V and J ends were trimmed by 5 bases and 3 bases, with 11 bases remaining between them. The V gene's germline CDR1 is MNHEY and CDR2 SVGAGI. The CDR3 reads CASSLRDSYEQYF. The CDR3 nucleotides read TGTGCCAGCAGTCTAAGAGACAGCTACGAGCAGTACTTC.

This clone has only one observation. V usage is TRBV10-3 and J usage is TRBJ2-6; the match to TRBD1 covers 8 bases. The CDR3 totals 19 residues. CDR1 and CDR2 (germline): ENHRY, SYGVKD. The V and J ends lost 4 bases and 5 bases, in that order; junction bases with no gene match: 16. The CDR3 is CAISAADRVGISRANVLTF. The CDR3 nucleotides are TGTGCCATCAGTGCGGCGGACAGGGTTGGAATATCTAGGGCCAACGTCCTGACTTTC.

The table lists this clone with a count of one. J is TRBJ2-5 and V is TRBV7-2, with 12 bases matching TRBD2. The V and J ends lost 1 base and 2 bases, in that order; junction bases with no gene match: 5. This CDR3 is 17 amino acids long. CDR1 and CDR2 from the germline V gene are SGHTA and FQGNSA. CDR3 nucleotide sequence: TGTGCCAGCAGCTTAGACTTTGGACTAGCGGGGCAAGAGACCCAGTACTTC. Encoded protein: CASSLDFGLAGQETQYF.

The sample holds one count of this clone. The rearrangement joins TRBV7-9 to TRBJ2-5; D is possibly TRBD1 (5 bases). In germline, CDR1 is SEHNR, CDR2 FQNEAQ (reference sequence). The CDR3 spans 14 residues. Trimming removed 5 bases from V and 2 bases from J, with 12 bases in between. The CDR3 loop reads CASSSPTVQETQYF. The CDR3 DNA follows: TGTGCCAGCAGCAGCCCGACAGTACAAGAGACCCAGTACTTC. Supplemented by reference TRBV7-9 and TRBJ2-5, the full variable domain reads DTGVSQNPRHKITKRGQNVTFRCDPISEHNRLYWYRQTLGQGPEFLTYFQNEAQLEKSRLLSDRFSAERPKGSFSTLEIQRTEQGDSAMYLCASSSPTVQETQYFGPGTRLLVL.

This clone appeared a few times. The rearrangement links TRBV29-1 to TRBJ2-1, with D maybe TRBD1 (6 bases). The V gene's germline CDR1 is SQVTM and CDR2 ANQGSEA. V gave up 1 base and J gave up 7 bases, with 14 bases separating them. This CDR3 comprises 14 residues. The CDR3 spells CSVEGTTGANEQFF. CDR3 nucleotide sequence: TGCAGCGTTGAAGGGACGACAGGCGCAAATGAGCAGTTCTTC.

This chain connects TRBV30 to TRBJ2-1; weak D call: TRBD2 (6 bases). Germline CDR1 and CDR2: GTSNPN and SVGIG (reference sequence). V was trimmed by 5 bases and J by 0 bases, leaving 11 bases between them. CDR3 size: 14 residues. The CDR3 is CAWDVTSSYNEQFF. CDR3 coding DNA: TGTGCCTGGGACGTGACTAGCTCCTACAATGAGCAGTTCTTC.

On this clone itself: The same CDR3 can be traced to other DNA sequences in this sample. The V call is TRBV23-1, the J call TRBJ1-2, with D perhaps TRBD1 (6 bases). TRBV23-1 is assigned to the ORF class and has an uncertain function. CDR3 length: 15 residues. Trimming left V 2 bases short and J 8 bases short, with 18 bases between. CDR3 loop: CASSQTISTGIGYTF. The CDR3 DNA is TGCGCCAGCAGTCAAACCATCTCAACAGGGATCGGCTACACCTTC.

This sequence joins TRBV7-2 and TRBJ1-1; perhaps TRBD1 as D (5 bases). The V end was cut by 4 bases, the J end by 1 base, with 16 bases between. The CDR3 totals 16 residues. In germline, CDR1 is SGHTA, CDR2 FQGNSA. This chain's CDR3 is CASSWKQGGRNTEAFF. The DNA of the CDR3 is TGTGCCAGCAGCTGGAAGCAGGGCGGAAGGAACACTGAAGCTTTCTTT.

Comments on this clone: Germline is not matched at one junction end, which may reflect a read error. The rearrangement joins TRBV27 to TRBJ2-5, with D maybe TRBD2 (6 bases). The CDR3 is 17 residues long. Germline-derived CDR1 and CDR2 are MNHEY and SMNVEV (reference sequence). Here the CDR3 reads CVSSPRLVTTLQETQYF. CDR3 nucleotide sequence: TGTGTCAGCAGTCCCCGACTAGTAACCACCCTACAAGAGACCCAGTACTTC.

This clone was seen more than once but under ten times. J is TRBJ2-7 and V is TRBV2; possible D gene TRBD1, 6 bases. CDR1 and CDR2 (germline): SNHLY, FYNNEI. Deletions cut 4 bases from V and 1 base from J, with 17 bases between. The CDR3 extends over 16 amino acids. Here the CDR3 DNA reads TGTGCCAGCAGTGGGGGCAGGGGTCAATCATCCTACGAGCAGTACTTC. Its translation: CASSGGRGQSSYEQYF.